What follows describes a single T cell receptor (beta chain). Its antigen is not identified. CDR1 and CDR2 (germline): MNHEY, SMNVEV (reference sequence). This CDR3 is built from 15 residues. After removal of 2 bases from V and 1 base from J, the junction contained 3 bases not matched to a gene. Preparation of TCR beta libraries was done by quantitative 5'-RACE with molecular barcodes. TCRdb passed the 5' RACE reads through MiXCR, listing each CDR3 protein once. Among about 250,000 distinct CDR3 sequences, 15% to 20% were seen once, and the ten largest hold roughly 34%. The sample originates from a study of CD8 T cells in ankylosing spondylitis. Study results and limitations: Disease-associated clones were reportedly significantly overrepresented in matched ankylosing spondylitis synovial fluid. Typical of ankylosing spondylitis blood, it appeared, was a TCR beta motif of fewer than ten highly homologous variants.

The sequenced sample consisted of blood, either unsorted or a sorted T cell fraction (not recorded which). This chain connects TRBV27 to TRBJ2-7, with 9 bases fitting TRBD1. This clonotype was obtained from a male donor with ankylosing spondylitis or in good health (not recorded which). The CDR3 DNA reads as TGTGCCAGCAGTTTAATCGGGACAGGGTCCTACGAGCAGTACTTC. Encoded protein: CASSLIGTGSYEQYF.